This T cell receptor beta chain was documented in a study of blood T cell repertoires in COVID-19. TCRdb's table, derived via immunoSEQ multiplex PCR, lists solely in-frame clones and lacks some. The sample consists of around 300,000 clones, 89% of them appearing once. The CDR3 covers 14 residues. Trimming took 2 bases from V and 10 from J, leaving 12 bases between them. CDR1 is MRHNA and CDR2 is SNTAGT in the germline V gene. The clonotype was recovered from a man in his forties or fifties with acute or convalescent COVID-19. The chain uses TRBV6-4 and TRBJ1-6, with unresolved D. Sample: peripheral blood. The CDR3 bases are TGTGCCAGCAGTGACGGGCACGATGGGTCACCCCTCCACTTT. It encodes CASSDGHDGSPLHF.